This passage covers 25 T cell receptor beta chains from one sample sequenced in a study of Graves' ophthalmopathy and Graves' hyperthyroidism. CDR3 regions of TCR beta were amplified from RNA transcripts. HTBI primers were employed in first-round RT-PCR, then a second-round multiplex PCR followed. TCRdb re-called the multiplex PCR reads with MiXCR, one entry per CDR3 protein. The table lists 350,000 to 400,000 distinct CDR3 sequences, approximately 20% of them singletons. Sequencing was performed on peripheral blood. These receptors originate from a woman between 18 and 30 years old with Graves' ophthalmopathy.

This clonotype came up many times. The conserved phenylalanine or tryptophan normally closing the CDR3 is absent here, so this likely arose from a read error. This rearrangement joins TRBV5-1 to TRBJ1-1, with D tentatively TRBD1 (5 bases). This CDR3 comprises 15 residues. Trimming took 5 bases from V and 4 from J, leaving 18 bases between them. CDR1 is SGHRS, CDR2 YFSETQ, per germline. CDR3 DNA sequence: TGCGCCAGCAGTATAAGGGCAGGGTGGTTCACTGAAGCTTTCCTT. This encodes CASSIRAGWFTEAFL.

This clonotype was recorded at least ten times. This chain connects TRBV10-3 to TRBJ2-7, with 8 bases lining up with TRBD1. V trimming: 10 bases; J trimming: 1 base; junction bases outside the gene matches: 9. The length of the CDR3 is 14 residues. Germline-derived CDR1 and CDR2 are ENHRY and SYGVKD. The CDR3 nucleotides read TGTGCCACCTTGCCGGGACAGGTGTCCTACGAGCAGTACTTC. This gives the protein CATLPGQVSYEQYF.

On this clonotype itself: Being one base from a much bigger clone, this may be a read error. The genes are TRBV5-4 and TRBJ1-2, with a weak D call TRBD1 (6 bases). CDR3 size: 13 residues. The germline gives CDR1 SGHNT, CDR2 YYREEE (reference sequence). The CDR3 reads CPLAEQGFAGYTF. CDR3 nucleotides: TGTCCCCTAGCCGAACAGGGCTTCGCTGGCTACACCTTC.

This clonotype was seen repeatedly, ten times or more. The gene calls are TRBV5-1 and TRBJ2-7; 9 bases are shared with TRBD1. CDR3 length: 15 amino acids. V trimming: 3 bases; J trimming: 5 bases; junction bases outside the gene matches: 9. Germline CDR1 and CDR2: SGHRS and YFSETQ. The CDR3 nucleotides read TGCGCCAGCAGCTACCGGACAGGGGCGACGGACGAGCAGTACTTC. Its translation is CASSYRTGATDEQYF.

This clonotype was seen ten or more times. The rearrangement links TRBV27 to TRBJ2-2; TRBD2 matches at 11 bases. Germline values: CDR1 MNHEY, CDR2 SMNVEV (reference sequence). This CDR3 is built from 14 residues. The V gene end was trimmed by 9 bases and the J gene end by 7 bases; junction bases not matched to a gene: 7. The CDR3 sequence is CASNRGLAGGELFF. Here the CDR3 DNA reads TGTGCCAGTAACAGAGGACTAGCGGGCGGGGAGCTGTTTTTT.

The chain carries TRBV19 and TRBJ2-5; D remains ambiguous. The V and J ends lost 3 bases and 4 bases respectively, with 9 bases between them. The CDR3 has 13 amino acids. Per germline, CDR1 LNHDA and CDR2 SQIVND (reference sequence). The CDR3 here is CASSIGEGETQYF. The CDR3, as DNA: TGTGCCAGTAGTATTGGAGAAGGAGAGACCCAGTACTTC.

This clonotype was counted many times. The chain has TRBV6-5 and TRBJ1-1; the D gene is possibly TRBD1 (5 bases). Trimming pared 2 bases from V and 1 base from J, leaving 8 bases between. CDR1 is MNHEY and CDR2 is SVGAGI in the germline V gene. The CDR3 consists of 14 residues. CDR3 amino acids: CASSYAGQNTEAFF. For the CDR3, the DNA is TGTGCCAGCAGTTACGCAGGGCAGAACACTGAAGCTTTCTTT.

This clonotype was counted ten times or more. The genes are TRBV28 and TRBJ2-1; 14 bases line up with TRBD2. With 6 bases clipped from V and 10 bases from J, the junction kept 8 bases outside the gene matches. Germline values: CDR1 MDHEN, CDR2 SYDVKM. This CDR3 comprises 15 residues. The CDR3 DNA sequence: TGTGCCAGCAGCTACGGGACTAGCGGGGGCGACGAGCAGTTCTTC. Translating gives CASSYGTSGGDEQFF.

The gene calls are TRBV6-1 and TRBJ1-2, with D tentatively TRBD1 (6 bases). CDR3 length: 15 residues. The germline CDR1 and CDR2 sequences are MNHNS and SASEGT. Trimming pared 2 bases from V and 4 bases from J, leaving 14 bases between. The CDR3 loop reads CASSESPGVVYGYTF. In nucleotides, the CDR3 is TGTGCCAGCAGTGAATCCCCAGGGGTTGTCTATGGCTACACCTTC.

This clonotype has ten or more counts. The chain employs TRBV5-1 and TRBJ2-7; 12 nucleotides align to TRBD2. V dropped 0 bases and J dropped 3; count of bases not matched to a gene: 4. The CDR3 has 16 residues. The germline gives CDR1 SGHRS, CDR2 YFSETQ. The DNA of the CDR3 is TGCGCCAGCAGCTTGGAACCGACTAGCGGGGGCTACGAGCAGTACTTC. Protein sequence: CASSLEPTSGGYEQYF.

This clonotype was observed many times. J is TRBJ2-2 and V is TRBV5-1; tentatively, D is TRBD2 (5 bases). Germline V gives CDR1 SGHRS, CDR2 YFSETQ. The V gene lost 4 bases and the J gene lost 4 bases, with 11 bases spanning the gap. The CDR3 runs 14 residues. The CDR3 bases are TGCGCCAGCAGCGGCGGAGAGGGCACCGGGGAGCTGTTTTTT. It specifies CASSGGEGTGELFF.

This clonotype was counted ten times or more. The chain carries TRBV6-2 or TRBV6-3 and TRBJ1-1; D possibly corresponds to TRBD1 (6 bases). Trimming stripped 7 bases from V and 7 bases from J, with 16 bases between. Per germline, CDR1 MNHEY and CDR2 SVGEGT. The CDR3 runs 13 residues. CDR3 protein: CASIPQGFGEAFF. CDR3 in DNA: TGTGCCAGCATTCCACAGGGATTCGGTGAAGCTTTCTTT.

This chain uses TRBV6-1 with TRBJ1-2; D is ambiguous. The CDR3 length is 13 residues. Germline V lookup: CDR1 MNHNS, CDR2 SASEGT. The germline V and J ends were trimmed by 6 bases and 2 bases, with 10 bases remaining between them. The CDR3 DNA reads as TGTGCCAGCAGCACACAAGAGAACTATGGCTACACCTTC. Its protein is CASSTQENYGYTF.

The chain recombines TRBV6-1 with TRBJ1-2; TRBD1 aligns across 7 bases. V dropped 8 bases and J dropped 8; count of bases not matched to a gene: 8. The length of the CDR3 is 12 residues. CDR1 is MNHNS and CDR2 is SASEGT in the germline V gene. The CDR3 here is CASEGQVDGYTF. The CDR3 DNA reads TGTGCCAGCGAAGGACAGGTCGACGGCTACACCTTC.

V usage is TRBV11-2 and J usage is TRBJ2-2; tentative D call: TRBD1 (6 bases). The CDR3 extends over 17 amino acids. V was cut by 0 bases and J by 6 bases, with 17 bases left in between. Germline V gives CDR1 SGHAT, CDR2 FQNNGV. The CDR3 region is CASSLDPVGTNPGELFF. For the CDR3, the DNA is TGTGCCAGCAGCTTAGATCCAGTGGGGACAAATCCCGGGGAGCTGTTTTTT.

This clonotype was detected many times. The chain links TRBV6-5 to TRBJ2-2; D may be TRBD1 (6 bases). The CDR3 length is 17 residues. V dropped 2 bases and J dropped 0 bases, with 13 bases sitting between them. From germline, CDR1 is MNHEY and CDR2 SVGAGI. The CDR3 bases are TGTGCCAGCAGTTACCCGGACAGTTACCCGAACACCGGGGAGCTGTTTTTT. It is translated as CASSYPDSYPNTGELFF.

This clonotype appeared many times. The V call is TRBV6-2 or TRBV6-3, the J call TRBJ1-6; 8 bases match TRBD1. Per germline, CDR1 MNHEY and CDR2 SVGEGT. After removal of 6 bases from V and 7 bases from J, the junction contained 5 bases not matched to a gene. This CDR3 is 14 amino acids long. DNA of the CDR3: TGTGCCAGCAGGGAGGGACAGGAGAATTCACCCCTCCACTTT. Protein sequence: CASREGQENSPLHF.

This clonotype was detected ten times or more. This chain uses TRBV12-3 or TRBV12-4 with TRBJ1-5; D remains unclear. The V gene lost 6 bases and the J gene lost 4 bases, with 10 bases spanning the gap. The CDR3 extends over 13 amino acids. CDR3 protein: CASSPAINQPQHF. CDR3 DNA: TGTGCCAGCAGCCCCGCTATAAATCAGCCCCAGCATTTT.

This clonotype was observed many times. The chain is built from TRBV11-3 and TRBJ2-2, with 9 bases identical to TRBD1. The J segment lost 1 base and the V segment lost 5 bases, leaving 2 bases of the junction unmatched. This CDR3 spans 15 amino acids. CDR1 is SGHNT, CDR2 YENEEA, per germline. The CDR3 spells CASSPGQGNTGELFF. In DNA form, the CDR3 reads TGTGCCAGCAGCCCGGGACAGGGGAACACCGGGGAGCTGTTTTTT.

The chain carries TRBV20-1 and TRBJ2-4, with D perhaps matching TRBD1 or TRBD2 (9 bases each). The CDR3 length is 18 residues. CDR1 is DFQATT and CDR2 is SNEGSKA in the germline V gene (reference sequence). Trimming took off 6 bases at V and 6 bases at J, with 30 bases between the two ends. CDR3 sequence: CSAGTGNYGSGRSNIQYF. The CDR3 DNA reads as TGCAGTGCCGGGACAGGGAACTATGGTAGCGGGAGATCAAACATTCAGTACTTC.

This clonotype was seen ten or more times. The gene calls are TRBV12-3 or TRBV12-4 and TRBJ2-5, with 10 bases fitting TRBD1. V dropped 6 bases and J dropped 3; count of bases not matched to a gene: 7. This CDR3 spans 15 amino acids. CDR3 protein: CASSDWTGGEETQYF. CDR3 bases: TGTGCCAGCAGCGATTGGACAGGGGGTGAAGAGACCCAGTACTTC.

This clonotype appeared many times. V usage is TRBV2 and J usage is TRBJ1-2; 7 bases agree with TRBD1. The CDR3 contains 14 residues. In germline, CDR1 is SNHLY, CDR2 FYNNEI. The trim removed 4 bases at V and 4 bases at J, leaving 6 bases unmatched. CDR3 nucleotides: TGTGCCAGCAGTGTAGAACGGACAGGCTATGGCTACACCTTC. Its protein is CASSVERTGYGYTF.

This clonotype was seen at least ten times. The rearrangement joins TRBV10-1 to TRBJ2-4; the match to TRBD1 covers 8 bases. From germline, CDR1 is WNHNN and CDR2 SYGVQD (reference sequence). The J segment lost 2 bases and the V segment lost 0 bases, leaving 9 bases of the junction unmatched. The CDR3 covers 18 residues. The CDR3 bases are TGCGCCAGCAGTGAGTCCTTGGGGCAGGGGGCAACCAAAAACATTCAGTACTTC. This encodes CASSESLGQGATKNIQYF.

This clonotype has only a few counts. A much larger clone is a single base away; this may be a read error. The J gene is TRBJ1-1, the V gene TRBV30; possible D gene TRBD1, 5 bases. This CDR3 contains 13 residues. The germline CDR1 and CDR2 sequences are GTSNPN and SVGIG (reference sequence). CDR3 nucleotide sequence: TGTGCCTGGAGAGCAGGGTTGGACACTGTAGCTTTCTTT. Translated: CAWRAGLDTVAFF.

This clonotype was picked up many times. This chain links TRBV6-5 with TRBJ2-5, with 7 bases that match TRBD1. The V gene end was trimmed by 5 bases and the J gene end by 6 bases; junction bases not matched to a gene: 9. Germline V lookup: CDR1 MNHEY, CDR2 SVGAGI. This CDR3 is 14 amino acids long. The CDR3 DNA sequence: TGTGCCAGCAGTCCCAGACAGGGCCTGAAGACCCAGTACTTC. Translated, it gives CASSPRQGLKTQYF.